The 31 T cell receptor beta chains below all came from one sample that was sequenced in a study of cytotoxic CD8 clonotypes in ibrutinib-treated CLL. Sequenced by immunoSEQ multiplex PCR; TCRdb stores in-frame clones only, minus some. Here the sample spans 43,000 or so clones, 65% being singletons. This specimen was PBMCs, taken after 24 months of ibrutinib treatment. These receptors were obtained from a human donor with chronic lymphocytic leukemia.

The chain links TRBV10-2 to TRBJ2-5; 8 bases match TRBD2. Germline V gene data show CDR1 as WSHSY and CDR2 as SAAADI. The junction had 8 bases not matched to a gene; V was cut back by 2 bases and J by 12 bases. This CDR3 comprises 13 residues. For the CDR3, the DNA is TGCGCCAGCAGTGAGAAAATAGTGACTAGCGAGTACTTC. Protein: CASSEKIVTSEYF.

The chain is built from TRBV28 and TRBJ2-5; 9 nucleotides line up with TRBD1. Trimming cost V 6 bases and J 5 bases; bases outside gene matches: 7. Germline CDR1 reads MDHEN; CDR2 reads SYDVKM. The CDR3 totals 14 residues. CDR3 sequence (DNA): TGTGCCAGCAGGCGTACAGGGGGCGGGGAGACCCAGTACTTC. As protein: CASRRTGGGETQYF.

This clone was picked up many times. The chain recombines TRBV7-2 with TRBJ1-3, with D uncertain. Trimming removed 0 bases from V and 4 bases from J, with 10 bases in between. The CDR3 sequence is 15 residues long. CDR1 is SGHTA and CDR2 is FQGNSA in the germline V gene. The DNA of the CDR3 is TGTGCCAGCAGCTTAGCGCGAGGGAAAGGAAACACCATATATTTT. This codes for CASSLARGKGNTIYF.

The rearrangement links TRBV19 to TRBJ1-2, with D perhaps matching TRBD1 (5 bases). The CDR3 is made up of 16 amino acids. V lost 5 bases and J 7 bases, leaving 23 bases between the germline ends. Germline CDR1 and CDR2: LNHDA and SQIVND (reference sequence). For the CDR3, the DNA is TGTGCCAGTAGTGCCCCCCTGGACCGCTTGGGGGGTGGCTACACCTTC. Translating gives CASSAPLDRLGGGYTF.

This clone has more than one count but fewer than ten. The J gene is TRBJ1-4, the V gene TRBV4-1, with a possible D match to TRBD1 (5 bases). CDR1 and CDR2 from the germline V gene are MGHRA and YSYEKL. The CDR3 is 16 amino acids. V was clipped by 0 bases and J by 14 bases, with 22 bases between them. CDR3 nucleotide sequence: TGCGCCAGCAGCCAAGAAAGGTCGGGGGGTTTGTCTGAGCTGTTTTTT. Encoded protein: CASSQERSGGLSELFF.

J is TRBJ1-1 and V is TRBV2; D ambiguous. The CDR3 sequence is 13 residues long. V was pared by 1 base and J by 3 bases, with 6 bases between. Germline V CDR1 and CDR2: SNHLY, FYNNEI. The CDR3 region is CASSEEGYTEAFF. The CDR3 DNA sequence: TGTGCCAGCAGTGAAGAAGGTTACACTGAAGCTTTCTTT.

The V call is TRBV5-1, the J call TRBJ1-6, with 7 bases identical to TRBD1. Per the germline V gene, CDR1 is SGHRS and CDR2 is YFSETQ. This CDR3 has 17 residues. With V trimmed by 6 bases and J by 6 bases, 15 bases remained unmatched. CDR3 in amino acids: CASTVDRTVGGNSPLHF. As DNA, the CDR3 is TGCGCCAGCACCGTGGACAGGACCGTCGGAGGTAATTCACCCCTCCACTTT.

The chain recombines TRBV5-1 with TRBJ1-4; D may be TRBD1 (5 bases). The CDR3 loop spans 15 amino acids. Trimming took off 4 bases at V and 5 bases at J, with 15 bases between the two ends. Germline lookup yields CDR1 SGHRS and CDR2 YFSETQ. The CDR3 DNA sequence: TGCGCCAGCAGCCCCTGGGGCAGTCAAAATGAAAAACTGTTTTTT. Its translation: CASSPWGSQNEKLFF.

The chain links TRBV5-1 to TRBJ1-4, with 10 positions matching TRBD1. The trim removed 4 bases at V and 8 bases at J, leaving 8 bases unmatched. Germline CDR1 reads SGHRS; CDR2 reads YFSETQ. The CDR3 is 15 residues long. CDR3 coding DNA: TGCGCCAGCAGCACACTGACAGGGGGCGGGGAAAAACTGTTTTTT. It codes for CASSTLTGGGEKLFF.

This clone was found a few times. V and J are TRBV28 and TRBJ2-4; weak D call: TRBD2 (6 bases). CDR1 and CDR2 (germline): MDHEN, SYDVKM. There are 17 residues in the CDR3. Trimming removed 7 bases at V and 0 bases at J, with 19 bases between. CDR3 sequence (DNA): TGTGCCAGCATCGGGGGACCCACGGACATAGCCAAAAACATTCAGTACTTC. Its translation: CASIGGPTDIAKNIQYF.

This clone was observed many times. V and J are TRBV6-5 and TRBJ2-5; TRBD2 matches at 11 bases. The V gene's germline CDR1 is MNHEY and CDR2 SVGAGI. The V and J ends lost 6 bases and 5 bases, in that order; junction bases with no gene match: 8. The CDR3 runs 15 residues. CDR3 DNA sequence: TGTGCCAGCAGCTTTAGCGGGGGGGCCGGGGAGACCCAGTACTTC. Translated: CASSFSGGAGETQYF.

The rearrangement joins TRBV5-1 to TRBJ2-7, with 11 bases aligning to TRBD2. V dropped 4 bases and J dropped 4; count of bases not matched to a gene: 10. This CDR3 comprises 16 residues. From germline, CDR1 is SGHRS and CDR2 YFSETQ. The CDR3 loop reads CASSAIAGGGQYEQYF. In DNA form, the CDR3 reads TGCGCCAGCAGCGCAATAGCGGGAGGGGGCCAGTACGAGCAGTACTTC. The variable domain in full, with the rest retrieved from reference TRBV5-1 and TRBJ2-7, is KAGVTQTPRYLIKTRGQQVTLSCSPISGHRSVSWYQQTPGQGLQFLFEYFSETQRNKGNFPGRFSGRQFSNSRSEMNVSTLELGDSALYLCASSAIAGGGQYEQYFGPGTRLTVT.

The chain employs TRBV7-6 and TRBJ1-5; tentatively, D is TRBD1 (5 bases). The V end was cut by 5 bases, the J end by 9 bases, with 11 bases between. The V gene's germline CDR1 is SGHVS and CDR2 FNYEAQ. This CDR3 spans 12 amino acids. CDR3 region: CASSLPGGPQHF. DNA for the CDR3: TGTGCCAGCAGCCTCCCCGGGGGGCCCCAGCATTTT.

The gene calls are TRBV5-1 and TRBJ2-7; 11 positions match TRBD1. The CDR3 sequence is 16 residues long. V trimming: 7 bases; J trimming: 5 bases; junction bases outside the gene matches: 14. Germline values: CDR1 SGHRS, CDR2 YFSETQ. The CDR3 DNA follows: TGCGCCAGCCGACTACGAGGGACAGGGGGTTTCGACGAGCAGTACTTC. This translates into CASRLRGTGGFDEQYF.

This sequence joins TRBV5-1 and TRBJ2-7, with TRBD2 as a possible D gene (7 bases). The CDR3 sequence is 14 residues long. CDR1 and CDR2 from the germline V gene are SGHRS and YFSETQ. The V gene lost 7 bases and the J gene lost 3 bases, with 17 bases spanning the gap. CDR3 sequence (DNA): TGCGCCAGCTCGGGGGGCTCTTCTTTCTACGAGCAGTACTTC. As protein: CASSGGSSFYEQYF.

This rearrangement joins TRBV19 to TRBJ1-2; possible D gene TRBD1, 5 bases. This CDR3 contains 14 residues. The germline V gene has CDR1 LNHDA and CDR2 SQIVND (reference sequence). V lost 3 bases, J lost 7 bases, and 15 bases lay in between. The CDR3 bases are TGTGCCAGTAGTATGGCAGGGACTCTATCTGGCTACACCTTC. This encodes CASSMAGTLSGYTF.

This clone was observed many times. The chain has TRBV5-1 and TRBJ2-5; no clear D gene. Germline CDR1 reads SGHRS; CDR2 reads YFSETQ. V gave up 3 bases and J gave up 5 bases, with 8 bases separating them. This CDR3 comprises 12 residues. CDR3 nucleotides: TGCGCCAGCAGCTCTGCTTTCGAGACCCAGTACTTC. Protein: CASSSAFETQYF.

This clone was seen a few times. The chain couples TRBV18 to TRBJ2-7; D may be TRBD2 (7 bases). The V gene's germline CDR1 is KGHSH and CDR2 LQKENI. Trimming took 0 bases from V and 8 from J, leaving 17 bases between them. The CDR3 sequence is 15 residues long. CDR3 DNA: TGTGCCAGCTCACCACCGGGACTACTGGGGGACAAGCAGTACTTC. Protein sequence: CASSPPGLLGDKQYF.

The chain links TRBV6-1 to TRBJ1-1; D may be TRBD1 (6 bases). Germline V gene sequence: CDR1 MNHNS, CDR2 SASEGT. Trimming cost V 5 bases and J 11 bases, with 18 bases left between them. This CDR3 is built from 13 residues. CDR3 sequence reads: CASSSLDRDLAFF. DNA of the CDR3: TGTGCCAGCAGTTCCCTGGACAGAGATTTGGCTTTCTTT.

This clone was counted ten times or more. This chain links TRBV18 with TRBJ1-1; tentatively, D is TRBD1 (5 bases). Germline V gives CDR1 KGHSH, CDR2 LQKENI. The germline V and J ends were trimmed by 5 bases and 4 bases, with 11 bases remaining between them. The CDR3 spans 13 residues. CDR3 sequence (DNA): TGTGCCAGCTCAAAGACGGGGGGCACTGAAGCTTTCTTT. Translation: CASSKTGGTEAFF.

The CDR3 DNA sequence: TGTGCCAGCAGCTTAGGTGGGGACTTTAGTGAGCAGTTCTTC. It encodes CASSLGGDFSEQFF. The V gene is TRBV7-3, the J gene TRBJ2-1, with D possibly TRBD2 on 6 matching bases. This CDR3 contains 14 residues. Germline assignment: CDR1 SGHTA and CDR2 FQGTGA. V was shortened by 2 bases and J by 9 bases, with 14 bases between the two germline ends.

This clone was recorded at least ten times. The chain couples TRBV2 to TRBJ1-2; D not certain. Germline assignment: CDR1 SNHLY and CDR2 FYNNEI. Trimming shortened V by 7 bases and J by 6 bases, and 18 bases separated the two germline ends. This CDR3 has 14 residues. In DNA, the CDR3 is TGTGCCAGCAAATTCACTGGGGAGATGAATGGCTACACCTTC. This gives the protein CASKFTGEMNGYTF.

This chain connects TRBV4-1 to TRBJ2-1, with a weak D call TRBD1 (6 bases). V was pared by 1 base and J by 3 bases, with 13 bases between. CDR1 is MGHRA and CDR2 is YSYEKL in the germline V gene. The CDR3 totals 16 residues. The CDR3 DNA follows: TGCGCCAGCAGCCAAGCCAGGGGATCAATCTACAATGAGCAGTTCTTC. It yields the protein CASSQARGSIYNEQFF.

This clone was seen ten or more times. The CDR3 DNA sequence: TGCGCCAGCAGGACGGGGACAACACATAATTCACCCCTCCACTTT. This gives the protein CASRTGTTHNSPLHF. The chain joins TRBV5-1 to TRBJ1-6, with D maybe TRBD1 (6 bases). The CDR3 totals 15 residues. V lost 5 bases and J 5 bases, leaving 14 bases between the germline ends. Germline-derived CDR1 and CDR2 are SGHRS and YFSETQ.

This clone was picked up many times. The V call is TRBV5-6, the J call TRBJ1-2; 8 bases map to TRBD1. The ends lost 0 bases at V and 4 bases at J; junction bases unmatched: 5. Germline CDR1 reads SGHDT; CDR2 reads YYEEEE. The length of the CDR3 is 15 residues. The CDR3 is CASSLGGQGLYGYTF. The CDR3 DNA reads as TGTGCCAGCAGCTTGGGCGGACAGGGCCTCTATGGCTACACCTTC.

The chain's CDR3 is CASRGRGVEKLFF. As DNA, the CDR3 is TGTGCCAGCAGAGGCAGGGGGGTTGAAAAACTGTTTTTT. This rearrangement joins TRBV2 to TRBJ1-4; TRBD1 agrees at 7 bases. V gave up 6 bases and J gave up 7 bases; unmatched junction bases: 5. Per the germline V gene, CDR1 is SNHLY and CDR2 is FYNNEI. This CDR3 region has 13 residues.

The V call is TRBV27, the J call TRBJ1-6; D may be TRBD1 (5 bases). The CDR3 runs to 15 residues. Looked up from germline, CDR1 is MNHEY and CDR2 is SMNVEV (reference sequence). Trimming took off 4 bases at V and 10 bases at J, with 17 bases between the two ends. The CDR3 DNA follows: TGTGCCAGCAGTTCTACCTGGGAGGGACGCTCACCCCTCCACTTT. It encodes CASSSTWEGRSPLHF.

Remarks on this clone: The sample has other DNA sequences that encode this CDR3 too. The CDR3: CASSISVYGYTF. In DNA form, the CDR3 reads TGTGCCAGTAGTATTAGTGTCTATGGCTACACCTTC. The chain has TRBV19 and TRBJ1-2; no firm D call. Germline V gives CDR1 LNHDA, CDR2 SQIVND (reference sequence). The CDR3 totals 12 residues. Trimming removed 3 bases at V and 4 bases at J, with 6 bases between.

This clone occurred many times. The CDR3 DNA reads as TGTGCCAGCAGCCAATCTTGGGAGGGATTACAAGAGACCCAGTACTTC. Translated: CASSQSWEGLQETQYF. This chain connects TRBV16 to TRBJ2-5; TRBD2 aligns across 7 bases. The CDR3 has 16 residues. CDR1 and CDR2 (germline): KGHSY, FQNENV. Unmatched junction bases numbered 6, after V lost 0 bases and J lost 2 bases.

The V and J genes are TRBV27 and TRBJ2-2; 8 bases line up with TRBD2. The V gene's germline CDR1 is MNHEY and CDR2 SMNVEV (reference sequence). The CDR3 has 16 amino acids. V lost 5 bases to trimming and J lost 4 bases; unmatched junction nucleotides: 9. CDR3 region: CASSQSGSVATGELFF. The DNA of the CDR3 is TGTGCCAGCAGTCAAAGCGGGAGCGTTGCCACCGGGGAGCTGTTTTTT.

The chain employs TRBV28 and TRBJ2-7; maybe TRBD1 (7 bases). In germline, CDR1 is MDHEN, CDR2 SYDVKM. The CDR3 length is 14 residues. V dropped 5 bases and J dropped 4 bases, with 15 bases sitting between them. This CDR3 is CASSGGDSPYEQYF. The CDR3 nucleotides read TGTGCCAGCAGTGGAGGGGACAGCCCATACGAGCAGTACTTC.